Following are 26 T cell receptor beta chains from one sample sequenced in a study of T cell repertoires in cytomegalovirus infection (dated by TCRdb to the late 2010s). The instrument given in TCRdb is Illumina HiSeq 1500. Using fastp trimming at Q25 and MiXCR clonotype assembly, TCRdb reanalyzed the public sequencing data and kept in-frame beta chains. Entries are consolidated by CDR3 protein sequence, retaining the most common genes and DNA. Across this sample there are about 770,000 distinct CDR3 sequences, with just under 30% seen only once. Roughly 14% of the sample comes from the top ten. The treatment or condition label of this sample denotes: in vitro stimulation with specific CMV peptide epitopes to enrich CMV-specific T cells. Which antigens these TCRs recognize remains unknown. The sample consisted of cultured CD8+ T cells from PBMCs, taken from culture after CMV antigen stimulation. These receptor sequences come from a human donor in good health (CMV status not recorded). Some clones in this sample may be carry-over from other donors' samples.

The J gene is TRBJ2-1, the V gene TRBV12-3 or TRBV12-4, with 7 bases fitting TRBD2. This CDR3 has 14 residues. J gave up 5 bases and V 2 bases, and 3 bases lay outside the gene matches. The CDR3 loop is CASSLRLADNEQFF. The CDR3 DNA follows: TGTGCCAGCAGTTTACGGCTAGCGGACAATGAGCAGTTCTTC.

The genes are TRBV19 and TRBJ1-5, with D uncertain. CDR3 length: 15 residues. The germline gives CDR1 LNHDA, CDR2 SQIVND (reference sequence). V was clipped by 0 bases and J by 0 bases, with 6 bases between them. The CDR3 loop reads CASSIDQNSNQPQHF. The CDR3 nucleotides are TGTGCCAGTAGTATAGATCAAAATAGCAATCAGCCCCAGCATTTT.

The rearrangement uses TRBV6-6 and TRBJ2-2; tentative D call: TRBD2 (6 bases). There are 16 residues in the CDR3. The V end was cut by 8 bases, the J end by 4 bases, with 20 bases between. In germline, CDR1 is MNHNY, CDR2 SVGAGI (reference sequence). CDR3 coding DNA: TGTGCCAGCGGTGACGGGTGGCGGGGAGTCACCGGGGAGCTGTTTTTT. Protein: CASGDGWRGVTGELFF.

This chain joins TRBV6-2 or TRBV6-3 and TRBJ2-1; D is tentatively TRBD1 or TRBD2 (5 bases each). This CDR3 comprises 15 residues. Germline loops: CDR1 MNHEY, CDR2 SVGEGT. V dropped 6 bases and J dropped 8 bases, with 20 bases sitting between them. DNA for the CDR3: TGTGCCAGCAGCCAACCGGGTAGGCCGGGGCATGAGCAGTTCTTC. It specifies CASSQPGRPGHEQFF.

A few counts support this clonotype. The chain joins TRBV12-3 or TRBV12-4 to TRBJ2-3; the match to TRBD2 covers 10 bases. CDR3 length: 16 amino acids. V trimming: 3 bases; J trimming: 0 bases; junction bases outside the gene matches: 3. CDR3 loop: CASSFLLAGSTDTQYF. The CDR3 DNA reads TGTGCCAGCAGTTTCTTACTAGCGGGGAGCACAGATACGCAGTATTTT.

The sample holds many counts of this clonotype. The chain joins TRBV7-3 to TRBJ1-1; D is unclear. The length of the CDR3 is 15 residues. Germline CDR1 reads SGHTA; CDR2 reads FQGTGA. The V end lost 4 bases, the J end lost 6 bases, and 18 bases lay between the germline ends. CDR3 DNA sequence: TGTGCCAGCAGCTCCGACGGGAGCGGTTCCCCTGAAGCTTTCTTT. Its protein product is CASSSDGSGSPEAFF.

This clonotype appeared a few times. The DNA of the CDR3 is TGCAGCGTCCTCGGGGCTAGCAATCAGCCCCAGCATTTT. Translating gives CSVLGASNQPQHF. The V gene is TRBV29-1, the J gene TRBJ1-5; perhaps TRBD1 as D (5 bases). CDR3 length: 13 residues. Germline values: CDR1 SQVTM, CDR2 ANQGSEA. V gave up 6 bases and J gave up 0 bases, with 9 bases separating them.

The CDR3 sequence is CADQGATGNTIYF. CDR3 nucleotides: TGTGCCGATCAGGGGGCAACTGGAAACACCATATATTTT. The chain carries TRBV2 and TRBJ1-3; 8 nucleotides match TRBD1. The V and J ends lost 11 bases and 2 bases, in that order; junction bases with no gene match: 5. The CDR3 sequence is 13 residues long. The germline gives CDR1 SNHLY, CDR2 FYNNEI.

V usage is TRBV20-1 and J usage is TRBJ1-5; 9 nucleotides line up with TRBD1. Germline CDR1 and CDR2: DFQATT and SNEGSKA (reference sequence). This CDR3 has 14 amino acids. The CDR3, as DNA: TGCAGCGCCAGGCCCGGGACAGGGAATCAGCCCCAGCATTTT. It yields the protein CSARPGTGNQPQHF.

This clonotype was detected only a few times. This chain joins TRBV7-4 and TRBJ2-7; possibly TRBD1 for D (5 bases). Germline loops: CDR1 SGHVT, CDR2 SQSDAQ. The CDR3 runs to 12 residues. Trimming pared 5 bases from V and 2 bases from J, leaving 7 bases between. CDR3 in DNA: TGTGCCAGCAGCGAAGGGGCCTACGAGCAGTACGTC. Protein product: CASSEGAYEQYV.

This clonotype was seen only a few times. V and J are TRBV10-3 and TRBJ1-3; maybe TRBD1 (5 bases). Trimming removed 7 bases from V and 4 bases from J, with 17 bases in between. Germline V gives CDR1 ENHRY, CDR2 SYGVKD. This CDR3 has 15 residues. The CDR3: CAIKVRGREGNTIYF. CDR3 coding DNA: TGTGCCATCAAGGTTCGGGGGAGAGAAGGAAACACCATATATTTT.

There are many counts of this clonotype. This rearrangement joins TRBV5-4 to TRBJ2-7, with unresolved D. The CDR3 is 16 amino acids. Germline V gene sequence: CDR1 SGHNT, CDR2 YYREEE (reference sequence). V was pared by 2 bases and J by 3 bases, with 18 bases between. The CDR3 sequence is CASSFLDTSLGYEQYF. The CDR3 nucleotides are TGTGCCAGCAGCTTCCTCGACACTTCCCTCGGCTACGAGCAGTACTTC.

This clonotype was seen ten or more times. This chain joins TRBV19 and TRBJ2-7; no definite D call. CDR3 length: 13 amino acids. CDR1 LNHDA and CDR2 SQIVND come from the germline V gene (reference sequence). The V and J ends lost 11 bases and 0 bases respectively, with 14 bases between them. In DNA, the CDR3 is TGTGCCTCCTCGGCTGGGATCTCCTACGAGCAGTACTTC. This sequence encodes CASSAGISYEQYF.

This clonotype has only a few counts. The chain joins TRBV2 to TRBJ2-1; D gene unclear. Germline CDR1 and CDR2: SNHLY and FYNNEI. The CDR3 is 12 amino acids. V was cut by 7 bases and J by 6 bases, with 10 bases left in between. CDR3 nucleotide sequence: TGTGCCAGCAAAGGAAGGGTCAATGAGCAGTTCTTC. Translated, it gives CASKGRVNEQFF. The full variable domain, with the rest looked up from reference TRBV2 and TRBJ2-1, is EPEVTQTPSHQVTQMGQEVILRCVPISNHLYFYWYRQILGQKVEFLVSFYNNEISEKSEIFDDQFSVERPDGSNFTLKIRSTKLEDSAMYFCASKGRVNEQFFGPGTRLTVL.

V gene TRBV7-9 combines with J gene TRBJ2-3, with D perhaps TRBD1 (6 bases). CDR3 size: 16 residues. V lost 3 bases, J lost 5 bases, and 18 bases lay in between. Germline V gene data show CDR1 as SEHNR and CDR2 as FQNEAQ (reference sequence). This CDR3 is CASSFASQGLRDTQYF. CDR3 nucleotide sequence: TGTGCCAGCAGCTTCGCTAGCCAGGGGTTAAGAGATACGCAGTATTTT.

This chain connects TRBV7-3 to TRBJ1-3; maybe TRBD1 (5 bases). Germline loops: CDR1 SGHTA, CDR2 FQGTGA. The ends were cut back, 3 bases at V and 0 bases at J, with 9 bases in the middle. The CDR3 consists of 15 residues. CDR3 sequence reads: CASSLGQTSGNTIYF. The CDR3 bases are TGTGCCAGCAGCTTGGGGCAAACCTCTGGAAACACCATATATTTT. The whole variable domain, remainder taken from reference TRBV7-3 and TRBJ1-3, is GAGVSQTPSNKVTEKGKYVELRCDPISGHTALYWYRQSLGQGPEFLIYFQGTGAADDSGLPNDRFFAVRPEGSVSTLKIQRTERGDSAVYLCASSLGQTSGNTIYFGEGSWLTVV.

The chain links TRBV6-2 or TRBV6-3 to TRBJ2-5, with 9 nucleotides matching TRBD1. V gave up 6 bases and J gave up 3 bases; unmatched junction bases: 11. Germline values: CDR1 MNHEY, CDR2 SVGEGT. This CDR3 region has 16 residues. This CDR3 is CASRSIRGQGEETQYF. CDR3 bases: TGTGCCAGCAGAAGTATCCGGGGACAGGGAGAAGAGACCCAGTACTTC.

The chain combines TRBV6-1 with TRBJ1-2; a possible D gene is TRBD1 (5 bases). CDR3 length equals 13 residues. Trimming removed 4 bases at V and 8 bases at J, with 14 bases between. CDR1 is MNHNS and CDR2 is SASEGT in the germline V gene. The CDR3 nucleotides read TGTGCCAGCAGTGGCAGGGTCTTATACGGCTACACCTTC. Residues: CASSGRVLYGYTF.

V gene TRBV7-6 combines with J gene TRBJ2-5, with unresolved D. There are 16 residues in the CDR3. V lost 6 bases and J 0 bases, leaving 17 bases between the germline ends. Per germline, CDR1 SGHVS and CDR2 FNYEAQ. The CDR3 sequence is CASRNSGLADQETQYF. The CDR3 bases are TGTGCCAGCAGAAACTCAGGTCTTGCGGACCAAGAGACCCAGTACTTC. The whole variable domain, remainder taken from reference TRBV7-6 and TRBJ2-5, is GAGVSQSPRYKVTKRGQDVALRCDPISGHVSLYWYRQALGQGPEFLTYFNYEAQQDKSGLPNDRFSAERPEGSISTLTIQRTEQRDSAMYRCASRNSGLADQETQYFGPGTRLLVL.

The sample holds many counts of this clonotype. The chain couples TRBV12-3 or TRBV12-4 to TRBJ1-2, with TRBD1 matching 8 bases. The ends lost 6 bases at V and 4 bases at J; junction bases unmatched: 13. The CDR3 totals 16 residues. In nucleotides, the CDR3 is TGTGCCAGCAGCCCAACTGGGACAGGTCACGCCTATGGCTACACCTTC. Translated: CASSPTGTGHAYGYTF.

The V gene is TRBV27, the J gene TRBJ2-5, with D hard to call. Per the germline V gene, CDR1 is MNHEY and CDR2 is SMNVEV (reference sequence). V lost 4 bases, J lost 0 bases, and 12 bases lay in between. CDR3 size: 15 residues. As DNA, the CDR3 is TGTGCCAGCAGTTCCGGGCCTATGTACCAAGAGACCCAGTACTTC. It yields the protein CASSSGPMYQETQYF.

V usage is TRBV6-6 and J usage is TRBJ2-1; maybe TRBD1 (5 bases). The CDR3 extends over 18 amino acids. Germline CDR1 reads MNHNY; CDR2 reads SVGAGI (reference sequence). Trimming took 5 bases from V and 4 from J, leaving 24 bases between them. The CDR3 protein is CASSLSPLDRSFYNEQFF. The CDR3 nucleotides are TGTGCCAGCAGTCTATCCCCTCTCGACAGATCCTTTTACAATGAGCAGTTCTTC.

V is TRBV15 and J is TRBJ1-5; D is unclear. V lost 8 bases and J 6 bases, leaving 11 bases between the germline ends. The CDR3 extends over 12 amino acids. CDR1 is LNHNV, CDR2 YYDKDF, per germline (reference sequence). The CDR3 sequence is CATGEGGQPQHF. As DNA, the CDR3 is TGTGCCACCGGGGAGGGCGGTCAGCCCCAGCATTTT.

This clonotype was picked up many times. V is TRBV7-2 and J is TRBJ2-7; tentative D call: TRBD1 (6 bases). This CDR3 is 14 amino acids long. Trimming cost V 5 bases and J 2 bases, with 13 bases left between them. Germline lookup yields CDR1 SGHTA and CDR2 FQGNSA. Here the CDR3 reads CASSLRDITYEQYF. The CDR3, as DNA: TGTGCCAGCAGCCTCCGGGACATAACCTACGAGCAGTACTTC.

The chain couples TRBV27 to TRBJ2-4; D unresolved. The V end was cut by 3 bases, the J end by 6 bases, with 3 bases between. The germline V gene encodes CDR1 MNHEY and CDR2 SMNVEV (reference sequence). This CDR3 contains 11 residues. Here the CDR3 reads CASSFGNIQYF. The CDR3, as DNA: TGTGCCAGCAGTTTCGGAAACATTCAGTACTTC.

This chain connects TRBV4-1 to TRBJ2-5; D is possibly TRBD1 (6 bases). V lost 4 bases to trimming and J lost 4 bases, with 13 bases between them. Germline values: CDR1 MGHRA, CDR2 YSYEKL. The CDR3 length is 14 residues. The CDR3 protein is CASSLNRVAETQYF. CDR3 coding DNA: TGCGCCAGCAGCCTAAACAGGGTAGCAGAGACCCAGTACTTC.